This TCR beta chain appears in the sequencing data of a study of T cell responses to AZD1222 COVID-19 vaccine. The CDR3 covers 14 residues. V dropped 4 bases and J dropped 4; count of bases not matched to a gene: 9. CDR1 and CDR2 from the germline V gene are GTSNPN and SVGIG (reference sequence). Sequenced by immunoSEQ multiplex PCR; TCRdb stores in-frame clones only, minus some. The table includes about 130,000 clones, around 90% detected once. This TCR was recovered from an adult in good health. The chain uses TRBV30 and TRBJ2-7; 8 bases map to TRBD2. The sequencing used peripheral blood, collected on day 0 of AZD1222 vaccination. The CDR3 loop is CAWKEAGVRYEQYF. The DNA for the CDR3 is TGTGCCTGGAAAGAAGCGGGAGTAAGGTACGAGCAGTACTTC.